The 16 T cell receptor beta chains given below trace back to one sample, sequenced in a study of CD8 T cells in ankylosing spondylitis. Using its own MiXCR run on the 5' RACE reads, TCRdb lists one record per CDR3 protein. The table includes 700,000 or so distinct CDR3 sequences, roughly 19% detected once. No cognate antigen is known for these TCRs. Study observations and caveats: A TCR beta motif made of fewer than ten highly homologous variants seemed typical of ankylosing spondylitis blood.

Specimen: blood, either unsorted or a sorted T cell fraction (not recorded which). These receptors all stem from a male donor with ankylosing spondylitis.

The rearrangement joins TRBV5-1 to TRBJ2-3; 11 positions match TRBD2. This CDR3 comprises 14 residues. V trimming: 4 bases; J trimming: 8 bases; junction bases outside the gene matches: 6. CDR1 is SGHRS and CDR2 is YFSETQ in the germline V gene. The CDR3 sequence: CASSRGLAELTQYF. The CDR3, as DNA: TGCGCCAGCAGCCGGGGACTAGCGGAACTTACGCAGTATTTT.

This clonotype occurred a few times. V usage is TRBV2 and J usage is TRBJ1-3; D not resolved. The CDR3 extends over 14 amino acids. V was clipped by 4 bases and J by 0 bases, with 7 bases between them. The germline V gene encodes CDR1 SNHLY and CDR2 FYNNEI. The CDR3 DNA follows: TGTGCCAGCAGTGTTCGGCTCTCTGGAAACACCATATATTTT. Its translation is CASSVRLSGNTIYF.

This clonotype came up a few times. The chain links TRBV7-9 to TRBJ1-3; weak D call: TRBD1 (6 bases). This CDR3 has 14 amino acids. Per the germline V gene, CDR1 is SEHNR and CDR2 is FQNEAQ (reference sequence). V was trimmed by 4 bases and J by 9 bases, leaving 16 bases between them. The CDR3 region is CASSSTGTEFTIYF. The CDR3 bases are TGTGCCAGCAGCTCCACAGGGACGGAATTCACCATATATTTT. Full variable domain (missing parts from reference TRBV7-9 and TRBJ1-3): DTGVSQNPRHKITKRGQNVTFRCDPISEHNRLYWYRQTLGQGPEFLTYFQNEAQLEKSRLLSDRFSAERPKGSFSTLEIQRTEQGDSAMYLCASSSTGTEFTIYFGEGSWLTVV.

This clonotype was recorded a few times. The chain recombines TRBV20-1 with TRBJ2-1; D is undetermined. Germline-derived CDR1 and CDR2 are DFQATT and SNEGSKA (reference sequence). V gave up 1 base and J gave up 7 bases, with 11 bases separating them. This CDR3 has 13 amino acids. The CDR3 loop reads CSARGDVWNEQFF. The CDR3 DNA is TGCAGTGCTAGAGGCGATGTATGGAATGAGCAGTTCTTC.

The table lists this clonotype with many counts. The chain uses TRBV19 and TRBJ2-2; D is unresolved. Germline loops: CDR1 LNHDA, CDR2 SQIVND (reference sequence). This CDR3 comprises 13 residues. V was cut by 5 bases and J by 8 bases, with 12 bases left in between. Written as DNA, the CDR3 is TGTGCCAGTAGTGGATCCTCGGTAGGGGAGCTGTTTTTT. Its translation: CASSGSSVGELFF.

The chain uses TRBV6-5 and TRBJ2-1; 15 bases map to TRBD2. V lost 7 bases, J lost 8 bases, and 6 bases stayed unmatched. Germline values: CDR1 MNHEY, CDR2 SVGAGI. This CDR3 spans 15 amino acids. The DNA of the CDR3 is TGTGCCAGCACTTCGGGACTAGCGGGGGGTGATGAGCAGTTCTTC. This codes for CASTSGLAGGDEQFF.

The chain combines TRBV2 with TRBJ2-1; 12 bases align to TRBD2. Per germline, CDR1 SNHLY and CDR2 FYNNEI. This CDR3 is built from 14 residues. The trim removed 9 bases at V and 6 bases at J, leaving 6 bases unmatched. CDR3 in DNA: TGTGCCAGTAACGGACTAGCGGGAACCAATGAGCAGTTCTTC. It yields the protein CASNGLAGTNEQFF. Complete variable domain (other parts from reference TRBV2 and TRBJ2-1): EPEVTQTPSHQVTQMGQEVILRCVPISNHLYFYWYRQILGQKVEFLVSFYNNEISEKSEIFDDQFSVERPDGSNFTLKIRSTKLEDSAMYFCASNGLAGTNEQFFGPGTRLTVL.

This clonotype has only a few counts. The chain combines TRBV4-1 with TRBJ2-1; maybe TRBD2 (6 bases). V was clipped by 5 bases and J by 0 bases, with 14 bases between them. Germline-derived CDR1 and CDR2 are MGHRA and YSYEKL. This CDR3 contains 16 residues. The CDR3 nucleotides are TGCGCCAGCAGCTCAGGGTTGGGGGGCTCCTACAATGAGCAGTTCTTC. Its protein is CASSSGLGGSYNEQFF.

This chain connects TRBV30 to TRBJ1-6; weak D call: TRBD1 (5 bases). Germline V lookup: CDR1 GTSNPN, CDR2 SVGIG (reference sequence). V was clipped by 0 bases and J by 7 bases, with 16 bases between them. CDR3 size: 16 residues. CDR3 coding DNA: TGTGCCTGGAGTGTACTGTTAGGGGTGTCGAATTCACCCCTCCACTTT. This translates into CAWSVLLGVSNSPLHF.

The rearrangement joins TRBV15 to TRBJ2-1; TRBD2 matches at 7 bases. The CDR3 totals 17 residues. Per germline, CDR1 LNHNV and CDR2 YYDKDF (reference sequence). Trimming cost V 0 bases and J 5 bases; bases outside gene matches: 10. In DNA form, the CDR3 reads TGTGCCACCAGCAGAGATCTACCAGGACTAGGGCACAATGAGCAGTTCTTC. Translating gives CATSRDLPGLGHNEQFF.

The sample holds a few counts of this clonotype. V and J are TRBV5-1 and TRBJ1-5; TRBD1 aligns across 8 bases. V was clipped by 0 bases and J by 0 bases; unmatched bases: 2. Germline V gene data show CDR1 as SGHRS and CDR2 as YFSETQ. The CDR3 extends over 16 amino acids. CDR3 residues: CASSLGDRSSNQPQHF. In DNA, the CDR3 is TGCGCCAGCAGCTTGGGGGACAGGTCTAGCAATCAGCCCCAGCATTTT.

The genes are TRBV11-2 and TRBJ2-7; possibly TRBD2 for D (6 bases). This CDR3 is 15 amino acids long. In germline, CDR1 is SGHAT, CDR2 FQNNGV. V lost 3 bases and J lost 3, with 15 bases in between. CDR3 DNA: TGTGCCAGCAGCTTTACCGGGACTTCCTACTACGAGCAGTACTTC. Its translation is CASSFTGTSYYEQYF.

This clonotype was seen a few times. This chain uses TRBV4-1 with TRBJ1-5; weak D call: TRBD1 (6 bases). Germline V gives CDR1 MGHRA, CDR2 YSYEKL. The CDR3 totals 17 residues. The ends were cut back, 2 bases at V and 6 bases at J, with 20 bases in the middle. CDR3 protein: CASSQTPLQGTSQPQHF. The CDR3 DNA is TGCGCCAGCAGCCAAACTCCTTTACAGGGTACGTCTCAGCCCCAGCATTTT.

The CDR3 DNA follows: TGTGCCAGCAGCTCAACCGGGAACACCCTTGAAGCTTTCTTT. It encodes CASSSTGNTLEAFF. The gene calls are TRBV5-6 and TRBJ1-1; no definite D call. Germline V lookup: CDR1 SGHDT, CDR2 YYEEEE. V was pared by 3 bases and J by 7 bases, with 16 bases between. The length of the CDR3 is 14 residues.

Only a few counts were recorded for this clonotype. The V and J genes are TRBV12-3 or TRBV12-4 and TRBJ1-5, with a possible D match to TRBD1 (5 bases). V was shortened by 0 bases and J by 6 bases, with 12 bases between the two germline ends. The CDR3 extends over 15 amino acids. The CDR3 spells CASSLAGQGLQPQHF. The CDR3 DNA reads as TGTGCCAGCAGTTTAGCTGGGCAGGGTCTTCAGCCCCAGCATTTT.

This rearrangement joins TRBV5-1 to TRBJ1-1, with D tentatively TRBD1 (6 bases). The CDR3 runs to 14 residues. The V end lost 1 base, the J end lost 4 bases, and 11 bases lay between the germline ends. In germline, CDR1 is SGHRS, CDR2 YFSETQ. The CDR3 spells CASSLIGGITEAFF. Here the CDR3 DNA reads TGCGCCAGCAGCTTGATAGGGGGTATCACTGAAGCTTTCTTT.